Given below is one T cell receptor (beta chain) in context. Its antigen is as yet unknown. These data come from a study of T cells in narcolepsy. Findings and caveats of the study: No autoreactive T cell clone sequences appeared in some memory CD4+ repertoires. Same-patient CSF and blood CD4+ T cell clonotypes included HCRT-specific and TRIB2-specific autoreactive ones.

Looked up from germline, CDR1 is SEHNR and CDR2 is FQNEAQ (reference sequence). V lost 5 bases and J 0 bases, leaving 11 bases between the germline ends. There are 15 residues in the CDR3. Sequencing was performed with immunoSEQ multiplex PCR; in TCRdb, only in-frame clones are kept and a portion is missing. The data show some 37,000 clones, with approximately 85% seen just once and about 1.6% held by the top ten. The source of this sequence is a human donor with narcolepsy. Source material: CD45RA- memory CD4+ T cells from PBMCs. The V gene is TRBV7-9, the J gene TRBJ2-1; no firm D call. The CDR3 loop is CASSPGRSSYNEQFF. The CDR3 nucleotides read TGTGCCAGCAGCCCCGGACGGAGCTCCTACAATGAGCAGTTCTTC.